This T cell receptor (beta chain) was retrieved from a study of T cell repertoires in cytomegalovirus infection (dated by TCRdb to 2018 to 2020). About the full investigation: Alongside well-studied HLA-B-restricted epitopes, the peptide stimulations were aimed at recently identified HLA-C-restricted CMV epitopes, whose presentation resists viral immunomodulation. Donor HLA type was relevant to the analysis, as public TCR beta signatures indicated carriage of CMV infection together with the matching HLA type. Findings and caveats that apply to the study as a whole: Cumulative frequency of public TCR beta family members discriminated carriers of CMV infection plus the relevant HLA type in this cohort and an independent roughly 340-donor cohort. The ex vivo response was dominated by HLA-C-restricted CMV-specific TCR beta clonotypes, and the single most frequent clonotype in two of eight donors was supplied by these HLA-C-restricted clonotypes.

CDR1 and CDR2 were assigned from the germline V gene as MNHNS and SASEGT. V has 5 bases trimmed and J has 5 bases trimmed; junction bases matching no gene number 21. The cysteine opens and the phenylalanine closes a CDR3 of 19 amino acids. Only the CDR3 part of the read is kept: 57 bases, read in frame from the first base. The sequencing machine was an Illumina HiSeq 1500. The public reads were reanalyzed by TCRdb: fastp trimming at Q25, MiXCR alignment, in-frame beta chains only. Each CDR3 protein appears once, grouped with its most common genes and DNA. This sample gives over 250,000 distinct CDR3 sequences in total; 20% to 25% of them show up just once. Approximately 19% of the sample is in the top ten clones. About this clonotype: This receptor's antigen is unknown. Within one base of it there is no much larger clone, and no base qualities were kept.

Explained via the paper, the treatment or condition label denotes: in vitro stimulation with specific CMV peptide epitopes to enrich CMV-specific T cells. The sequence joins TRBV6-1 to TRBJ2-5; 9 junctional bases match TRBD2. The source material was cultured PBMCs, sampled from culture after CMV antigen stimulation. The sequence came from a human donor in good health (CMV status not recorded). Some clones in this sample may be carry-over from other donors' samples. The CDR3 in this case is CASSMSGTSRREKVETQYF. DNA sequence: TGTGCCAGCAGTATGTCCGGGACTAGCCGAAGAGAGAAAGTGGAGACCCAGTACTTC.